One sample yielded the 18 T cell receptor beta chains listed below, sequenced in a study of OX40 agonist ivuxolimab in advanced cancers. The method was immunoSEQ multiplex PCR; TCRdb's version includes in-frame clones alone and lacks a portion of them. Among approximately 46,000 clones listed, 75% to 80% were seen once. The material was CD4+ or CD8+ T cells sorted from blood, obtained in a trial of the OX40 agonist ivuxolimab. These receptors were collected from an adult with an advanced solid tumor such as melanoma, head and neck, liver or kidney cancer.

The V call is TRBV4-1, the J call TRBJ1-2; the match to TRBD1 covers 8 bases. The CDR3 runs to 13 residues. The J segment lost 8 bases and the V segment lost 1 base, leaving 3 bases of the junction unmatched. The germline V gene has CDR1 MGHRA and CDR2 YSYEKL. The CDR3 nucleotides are TGCGCCAGCAGCCAAGGGACAGGGCGCGGCTACACCTTC. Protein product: CASSQGTGRGYTF.

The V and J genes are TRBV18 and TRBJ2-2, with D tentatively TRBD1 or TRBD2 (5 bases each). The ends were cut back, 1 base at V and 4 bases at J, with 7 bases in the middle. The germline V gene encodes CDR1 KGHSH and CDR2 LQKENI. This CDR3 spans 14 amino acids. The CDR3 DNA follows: TGTGCCAGCTCACCACGGGACGTCACCGGGGAGCTGTTTTTT. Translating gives CASSPRDVTGELFF.

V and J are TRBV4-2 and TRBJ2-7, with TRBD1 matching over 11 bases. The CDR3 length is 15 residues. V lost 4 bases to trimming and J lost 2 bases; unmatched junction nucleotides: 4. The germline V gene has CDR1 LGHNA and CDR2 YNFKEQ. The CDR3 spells CASSPGQGATYEQYF. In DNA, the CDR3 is TGTGCCAGCAGCCCAGGACAGGGGGCAACCTACGAGCAGTACTTC.

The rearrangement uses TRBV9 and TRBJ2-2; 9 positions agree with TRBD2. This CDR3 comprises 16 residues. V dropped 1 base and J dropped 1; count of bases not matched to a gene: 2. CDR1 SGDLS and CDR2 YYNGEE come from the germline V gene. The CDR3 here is CASSVRLAVNTGELFF. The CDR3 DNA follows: TGTGCCAGCAGCGTAAGACTAGCGGTGAACACCGGGGAGCTGTTTTTT. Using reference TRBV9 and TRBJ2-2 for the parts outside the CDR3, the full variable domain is DSGVTQTPKHLITATGQRVTLRCSPRSGDLSVYWYQQSLDQGLQFLIQYYNGEERAKGNILERFSAQQFPDLHSELNLSSLELGDSALYFCASSVRLAVNTGELFFGEGSRLTVL.

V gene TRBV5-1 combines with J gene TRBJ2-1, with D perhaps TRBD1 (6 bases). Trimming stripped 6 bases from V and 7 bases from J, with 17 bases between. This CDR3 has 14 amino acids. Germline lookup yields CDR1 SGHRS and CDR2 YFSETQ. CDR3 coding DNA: TGCGCCAGCACTCAGGGGTTCGAGGGGAATGAGCAGTTCTTC. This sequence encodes CASTQGFEGNEQFF. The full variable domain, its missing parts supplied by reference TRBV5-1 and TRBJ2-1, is KAGVTQTPRYLIKTRGQQVTLSCSPISGHRSVSWYQQTPGQGLQFLFEYFSETQRNKGNFPGRFSGRQFSNSRSEMNVSTLELGDSALYLCASTQGFEGNEQFFGPGTRLTVL.

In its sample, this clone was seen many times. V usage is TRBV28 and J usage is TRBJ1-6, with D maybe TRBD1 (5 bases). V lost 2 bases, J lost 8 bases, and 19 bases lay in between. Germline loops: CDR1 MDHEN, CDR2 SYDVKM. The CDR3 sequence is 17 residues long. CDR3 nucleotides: TGTGCCAGCAGTTTAGGGGGGTATGGGGGTAATGATTCACCCCTCCACTTT. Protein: CASSLGGYGGNDSPLHF.

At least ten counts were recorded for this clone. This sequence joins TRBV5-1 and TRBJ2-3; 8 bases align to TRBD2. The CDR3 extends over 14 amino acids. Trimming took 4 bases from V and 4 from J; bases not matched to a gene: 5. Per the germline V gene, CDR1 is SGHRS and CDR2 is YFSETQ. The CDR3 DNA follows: TGCGCCAGCAGCCCGGGGGGACTAGCAGATACGCAGTATTTT. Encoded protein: CASSPGGLADTQYF.

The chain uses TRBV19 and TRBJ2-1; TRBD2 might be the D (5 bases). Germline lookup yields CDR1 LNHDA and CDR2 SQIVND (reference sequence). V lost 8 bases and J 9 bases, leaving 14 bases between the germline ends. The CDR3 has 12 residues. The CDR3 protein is CASRTGTGEQFF. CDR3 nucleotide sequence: TGTGCCAGTCGGACGGGAACCGGTGAGCAGTTCTTC.

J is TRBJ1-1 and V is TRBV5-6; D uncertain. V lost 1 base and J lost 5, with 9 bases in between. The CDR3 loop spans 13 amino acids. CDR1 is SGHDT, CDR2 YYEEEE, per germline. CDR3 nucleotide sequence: TGTGCCAGCAGCTTGAACCCGGCTACTGAAGCTTTCTTT. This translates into CASSLNPATEAFF.

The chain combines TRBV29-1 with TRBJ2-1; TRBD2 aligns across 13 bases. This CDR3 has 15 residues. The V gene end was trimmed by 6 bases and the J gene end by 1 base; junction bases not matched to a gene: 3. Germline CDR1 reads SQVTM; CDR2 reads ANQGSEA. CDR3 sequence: CSVALAGGSYNEQFF. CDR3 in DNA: TGCAGCGTCGCACTAGCGGGAGGGTCCTACAATGAGCAGTTCTTC.

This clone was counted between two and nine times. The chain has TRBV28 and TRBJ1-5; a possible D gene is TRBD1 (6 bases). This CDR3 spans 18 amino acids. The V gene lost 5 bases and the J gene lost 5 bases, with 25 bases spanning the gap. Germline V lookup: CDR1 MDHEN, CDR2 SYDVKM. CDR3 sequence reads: CASSDSWGLGSLDQPQHF. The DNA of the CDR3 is TGTGCCAGCAGTGATTCGTGGGGGCTCGGTTCCCTGGATCAGCCCCAGCATTTT.

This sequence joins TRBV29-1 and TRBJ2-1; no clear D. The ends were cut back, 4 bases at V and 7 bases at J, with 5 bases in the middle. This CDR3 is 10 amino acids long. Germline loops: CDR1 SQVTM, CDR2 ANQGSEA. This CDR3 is CSVGVNEQFF. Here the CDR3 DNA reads TGCAGCGTTGGGGTTAATGAGCAGTTCTTC.

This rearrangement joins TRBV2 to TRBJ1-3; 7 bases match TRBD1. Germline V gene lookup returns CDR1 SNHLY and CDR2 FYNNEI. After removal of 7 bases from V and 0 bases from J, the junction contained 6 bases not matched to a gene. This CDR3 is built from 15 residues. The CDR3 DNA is TGTGCCAGCACGGGACAGCTGAGCTCTGGAAACACCATATATTTT. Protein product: CASTGQLSSGNTIYF.

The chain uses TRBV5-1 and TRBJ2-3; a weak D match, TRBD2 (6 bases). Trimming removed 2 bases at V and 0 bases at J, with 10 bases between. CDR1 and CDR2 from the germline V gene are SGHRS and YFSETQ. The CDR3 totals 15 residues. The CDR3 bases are TGCGCCAGCAGCTTTGAGCGGGTTAGCACAGATACGCAGTATTTT. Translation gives CASSFERVSTDTQYF.

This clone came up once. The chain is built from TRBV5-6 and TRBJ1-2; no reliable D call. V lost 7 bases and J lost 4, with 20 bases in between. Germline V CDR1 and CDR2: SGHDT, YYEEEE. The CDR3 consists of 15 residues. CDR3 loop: CASPVYSRKTYGYTF. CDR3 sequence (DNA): TGTGCCAGCCCTGTCTATAGTCGAAAGACCTATGGCTACACCTTC. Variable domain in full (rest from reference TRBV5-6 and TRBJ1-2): DAGVTQSPTHLIKTRGQQVTLRCSPKSGHDTVSWYQQALGQGPQFIFQYYEEEERQRGNFPDRFSGHQFPNYSSELNVNALLLGDSALYLCASPVYSRKTYGYTFGSGTRLTVV.

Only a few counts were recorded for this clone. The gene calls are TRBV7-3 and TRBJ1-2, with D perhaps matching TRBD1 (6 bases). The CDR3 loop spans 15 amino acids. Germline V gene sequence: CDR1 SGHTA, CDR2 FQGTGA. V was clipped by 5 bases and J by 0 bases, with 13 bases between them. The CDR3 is CASSETGRTNYGYTF. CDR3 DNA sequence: TGTGCCAGCAGCGAAACAGGGAGAACTAACTATGGCTACACCTTC.

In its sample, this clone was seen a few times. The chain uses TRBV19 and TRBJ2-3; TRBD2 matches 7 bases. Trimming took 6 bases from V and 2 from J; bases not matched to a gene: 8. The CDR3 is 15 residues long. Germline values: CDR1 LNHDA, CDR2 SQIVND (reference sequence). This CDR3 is CASSLGLVVTDTQYF. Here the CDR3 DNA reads TGTGCCAGTAGCCTCGGACTAGTCGTCACAGATACGCAGTATTTT. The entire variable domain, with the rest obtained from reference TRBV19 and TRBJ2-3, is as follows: DGGITQSPKYLFRKEGQNVTLSCEQNLNHDAMYWYRQDPGQGLRLIYYSQIVNDFQKGDIAEGYSVSREKKESFPLTVTSAQKNPTAFYLCASSLGLVVTDTQYFGPGTRLTVL.

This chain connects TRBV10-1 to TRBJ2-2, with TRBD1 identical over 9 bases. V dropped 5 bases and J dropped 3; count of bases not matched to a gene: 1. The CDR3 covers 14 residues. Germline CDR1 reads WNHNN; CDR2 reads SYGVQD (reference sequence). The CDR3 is CASSRTGDTGELFF. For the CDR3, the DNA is TGCGCCAGCAGTAGGACAGGGGACACCGGGGAGCTGTTTTTT.